This T cell receptor (beta chain) was recorded in a study of T cells in Graves' hyperthyroidism and ophthalmopathy. The table lists this clonotype with a few counts. The CDR3 regions of TCR beta were amplified from RNA transcripts. First-round RT-PCR with HTBI primers amplified the TCR CDR3 region. TCRdb analysed the multiplex PCR reads with MiXCR anew, one entry per CDR3 protein. The profile shows fewer than 600,000 distinct CDR3 sequences, approximately 14% of them singletons. The CDR3 is 14 residues long. V gave up 0 bases and J gave up 7 bases, with 11 bases separating them. CDR1 SGHNT and CDR2 YYREEE come from the germline V gene (reference sequence).

The chain carries TRBV5-4 and TRBJ2-1, with D unresolved. The receptor was derived from a woman under 30 with Graves' hyperthyroidism. The sequenced material came from blood. The CDR3 DNA sequence: TGTGCCAGCAGCTTGGAAGGACCGACTAATGAGCAGTTCTTC. It translates to CASSLEGPTNEQFF.